The rows below give T cell receptor beta chains drawn from one sample of a study of T-cell memory formation after mild COVID-19. TCRdb passed the 5' RACE reads through MiXCR, listing each CDR3 protein once. Here the sample spans 250,000 to 300,000 distinct CDR3 sequences, around 15% being singletons. Sequenced: PBMCs or a T cell subset sorted from them (not recorded which). The receptors shown here come from a man aged 18-30 years who had mild COVID-19 (a few samples of this study predate the infection). Cell type and time point are not known. CDR3s include the opening cysteine and the closing phenylalanine or tryptophan. Fields, in order: D gene, clone size, V gene, J gene, CDR3 length, CDR3 protein, CDR3 DNA. A D gene is named only where the DNA matches it firmly. Expanded clones get a size class; other rows say once, few or many, or leave the size out.

.	.	TRBV20-1	TRBJ1-1	14	CSALRPGMNTEAFF	TGCAGTGCTCTGAGGCCGGGAATGAACACTGAAGCTTTCTTT
.	.	TRBV3-1	TRBJ2-7	13	CASSLNRLYEQYF	TGTGCCAGCAGCCTCAACAGGCTCTACGAGCAGTACTTC
.	.	TRBV10-3	TRBJ2-4	13	CAISTGSKNIQYF	TGTGCCATCAGTACAGGGTCCAAAAACATTCAGTACTTC
.	.	TRBV4-3	TRBJ2-3	16	CASSQDRETGTDTQYF	TGCGCCAGCAGCCAAGACAGAGAAACTGGCACAGATACGCAGTATTTT
.	many	TRBV20-1	TRBJ1-1	12	CSVPEGNTEAFF	TGCAGTGTACCCGAAGGGAACACTGAAGCTTTCTTT
.	.	TRBV12-3/TRBV12-4	TRBJ2-5	15	CASSTPHMDQETQYF	TGTGCCAGCAGTACCCCCCATATGGACCAAGAGACCCAGTACTTC
.	few	TRBV9	TRBJ1-1	14	CASSATAMNTEAFF	TGTGCCAGCAGCGCGACAGCAATGAACACTGAAGCTTTCTTT
TRBD2	few	TRBV7-2	TRBJ2-7	16	CASSLELAGASYEQYF	TGTGCCAGCAGCTTAGAGCTAGCGGGGGCCTCCTACGAGCAGTACTTC
.	.	TRBV12-3/TRBV12-4	TRBJ2-3	14	CASSFGASSDTQYF	TGTGCCAGCAGTTTCGGGGCGAGTTCAGATACGCAGTATTTT
.	few	TRBV7-9	TRBJ1-1	12	CASSHQNTEAFF	TGTGCCAGCAGCCACCAGAACACTGAAGCTTTCTTT
.	few	TRBV5-1	TRBJ1-1	16	CASSLDTGAGNTEAFF	TGCGCCAGCAGCTTGGATACGGGGGCGGGGAACACTGAAGCTTTCTTT
.	few	TRBV11-3	TRBJ2-7	12	CASSLALSEQYF	TGTGCCAGCAGCTTAGCGCTTAGCGAGCAGTACTTC
.	few	TRBV4-1	TRBJ1-4	16	CASSQDRYSSYEKLFF	TGCGCCAGCAGCCAAGATCGTTACAGTTCCTATGAAAAACTGTTTTTT
.	few	TRBV20-1	TRBJ2-3	12	CSAATGADTQYF	TGCAGTGCTGCGACGGGGGCAGATACGCAGTATTTT
TRBD2	.	TRBV7-8	TRBJ2-3	16	CASSLLAGGNTDTQYF	TGTGCCAGCAGCCTTCTAGCGGGGGGTAACACAGATACGCAGTATTTT
.	.	TRBV4-1	TRBJ1-4	15	CASSPPAGMREKLFF	TGCGCCAGCAGCCCTCCGGCGGGGATGCGGGAAAAACTGTTTTTT
.	.	TRBV4-3	TRBJ1-1	14	CASSLLTGQHEAFF	TGCGCCAGCAGCCTGTTAACAGGACAGCATGAAGCTTTCTTT
TRBD1	few	TRBV12-3/TRBV12-4	TRBJ1-2	15	CASSGGQGGNYGYTF	TGTGCCAGCAGCGGAGGACAGGGAGGGAACTATGGCTACACCTTC
.	few	TRBV4-1	TRBJ2-1	17	CASSQDRIRRSYNEQFF	TGCGCCAGCAGCCAAGACCGGATCAGACGCTCCTACAATGAGCAGTTCTTC
.	.	TRBV6-1	TRBJ2-5	14	CASSEYGGRKTQYF	TGTGCCAGCAGTGAATATGGGGGGCGGAAGACCCAGTACTTC
TRBD2	.	TRBV7-7	TRBJ2-5	15	CASSPPSGLGETQYF	TGTGCTAGCAGCCCCCCGTCGGGACTAGGAGAGACCCAGTACTTC
.	few	TRBV5-1	TRBJ2-1	14	CASSPGRGAGEQFF	TGCGCCAGCAGCCCAGGACGGGGGGCGGGTGAGCAGTTCTTC
.	.	TRBV4-3	TRBJ2-5	16	CASSQEWTTGQETQYF	TGCGCCAGCAGCCAAGAATGGACCACTGGGCAAGAGACCCAGTACTTC
TRBD1	many	TRBV12-3/TRBV12-4	TRBJ1-1	13	CASSTTGALEAFF	TGTGCCAGCAGTACGACAGGGGCTCTTGAAGCTTTCTTT
.	few	TRBV20-1	TRBJ1-5	14	CSARTKPGVQPQHF	TGCAGTGCCAGAACCAAGCCGGGGGTTCAGCCCCAGCATTTT
TRBD1	many	TRBV12-5	TRBJ1-1	14	CASGLGTGVTEAFF	TGTGCTAGTGGTTTGGGGACAGGGGTGACTGAAGCTTTCTTT
TRBD2	few	TRBV29-1	TRBJ2-3	13	CIAGGFFTDTQYF	TGCATAGCGGGGGGATTTTTCACAGATACGCAGTATTTT
.	.	TRBV20-1	TRBJ2-5	14	CSAREAGAGETQYF	TGCAGTGCTAGAGAGGCAGGGGCCGGGGAGACCCAGTACTTC
.	.	TRBV10-3	TRBJ2-1	14	CAIARVSSYNEQFF	TGTGCCATCGCTAGAGTGAGCTCCTACAATGAGCAGTTCTTC
.	few	TRBV7-9	TRBJ1-2	16	CASSPLGRSSNYGYTF	TGTGCCAGCAGCCCTCTGGGGAGATCCTCAAACTATGGCTACACCTTC
TRBD1	.	TRBV12-3/TRBV12-4	TRBJ1-2	12	CASTSGGIGYTF	TGTGCCAGCACCTCAGGGGGTATTGGCTACACCTTC
.	.	TRBV21-1	TRBJ1-1	17	CASSKVMGAFRNTEAFF	TGTGCCAGCAGCAAAGTAATGGGGGCTTTTAGGAACACTGAAGCTTTCTTT
.	.	TRBV6-5	TRBJ1-2	15	CASSYGGQGVYGYTF	TGTGCCAGCAGTTACGGGGGGCAGGGCGTCTATGGCTACACCTTC
TRBD1	few	TRBV28	TRBJ1-2	14	CASSLGTGRGGYTF	TGTGCCAGCAGTTTAGGGACAGGACGTGGTGGCTACACCTTC
.	few	TRBV7-2	TRBJ2-3	17	CASSSLLRGGGTDTQYF	TGTGCCAGCAGCTCCCTTTTGAGGGGGGGGGGCACAGATACGCAGTATTTT
TRBD2	.	TRBV12-3/TRBV12-4	TRBJ2-3	15	CASSLFPGGPDTQYF	TGTGCCAGCAGTTTATTTCCGGGGGGACCAGATACGCAGTATTTT
.	many	TRBV6-5	TRBJ2-7	13	CASSYHEAYEQYF	TGTGCCAGCAGTTACCACGAAGCCTACGAGCAGTACTTC
.	few	TRBV7-9	TRBJ2-2	16	CAGSSLVLSSTGELFF	TGTGCCGGTTCCTCTTTGGTCCTCTCATCCACCGGGGAGCTGTTTTTT
.	.	TRBV19	TRBJ2-2	14	CASSTGLGVGELFF	TGTGCCAGTAGTACCGGGCTAGGAGTCGGGGAGCTGTTTTTT
.	many	TRBV5-1	TRBJ1-5	13	CASSFSPNQPQHF	TGCGCCAGCAGCTTTTCCCCGAATCAGCCCCAGCATTTT
TRBD2	.	TRBV6-1	TRBJ2-3	15	CATGGGRSSTDTQYF	TGTGCCACGGGAGGCGGGAGATCTAGCACAGATACGCAGTATTTT
TRBD1	many	TRBV6-5	TRBJ2-2	14	CASSRQGNTGELFF	TGTGCCAGCAGTAGACAGGGGAACACCGGGGAGCTGTTTTTT
TRBD2	.	TRBV27	TRBJ2-3	16	CASSRSSGGVSDTQYF	TGTGCCAGCAGCCGGAGTAGCGGGGGGGTTTCAGATACGCAGTATTTT
.	.	TRBV2	TRBJ2-3	16	CASSERPLVETDTQYF	TGTGCCAGCAGTGAAAGGCCTTTGGTGGAAACAGATACGCAGTATTTT
.	few	TRBV14	TRBJ1-4	14	CASSQGLLNEKLFF	TGTGCCAGCAGCCAGGGCCTGCTAAATGAAAAACTGTTTTTT
.	.	TRBV15	TRBJ2-2	17	CATSRDRDTLLTGELFF	TGTGCCACCAGCAGAGACAGGGACACCCTTTTAACCGGGGAGCTGTTTTTT
TRBD1	few	TRBV18	TRBJ2-1	16	CASSHKTGSFYNEQFF	TGTGCCAGCTCACATAAGACAGGGTCGTTCTACAATGAGCAGTTCTTC
.	few	TRBV9	TRBJ1-4	14	CASSATGNNEKLFF	TGTGCCAGCAGCGCGACAGGAAATAATGAAAAACTGTTTTTT
TRBD1	few	TRBV25-1	TRBJ1-1	13	CASRSTGVAEAFF	TGTGCCAGCAGATCGACAGGGGTGGCTGAAGCTTTCTTT
.	.	TRBV5-1	TRBJ2-4	15	CASSLGSGMGNIQYF	TGCGCCAGCAGCTTGGGGTCGGGAATGGGGAACATTCAGTACTTC
.	few	TRBV12-3/TRBV12-4	TRBJ1-1	13	CASSLTGRGEAFF	TGTGCCAGCAGTTTGACGGGTCGAGGGGAAGCTTTCTTT
.	few	TRBV28	TRBJ2-3	13	CASSLLEYDTQYF	TGTGCCAGCAGTTTACTAGAGTATGATACGCAGTATTTT
TRBD1	few	TRBV6-5	TRBJ2-7	14	CASQPGQGVYEQYF	TGTGCCAGCCAACCGGGACAGGGTGTTTACGAGCAGTACTTC
TRBD1	.	TRBV7-3	TRBJ2-3	13	CASSPDREDTQYF	TGTGCCAGCAGCCCGGACAGGGAAGATACGCAGTATTTT
.	.	TRBV30	TRBJ1-2	15	CAWSVRSRGKEGYTF	TGTGCCTGGAGTGTAAGGAGCCGGGGGAAAGAGGGCTACACCTTC
.	.	TRBV27	TRBJ1-6	13	CASCSSTYSPLHF	TGTGCCAGCTGCTCGTCGACCTATTCACCCCTCCACTTT
TRBD2	.	TRBV27	TRBJ2-1	15	CASSSYGGRYNEQFF	TGTGCCAGCAGTTCCTACGGGGGGAGGTACAATGAGCAGTTCTTC
TRBD1	many	TRBV12-3/TRBV12-4	TRBJ1-2	17	CASSTDPVGQGTYGYTF	TGTGCCAGCAGTACCGATCCGGTGGGACAGGGGACCTATGGCTACACCTTC
TRBD1	.	TRBV29-1	TRBJ1-1	15	CSVRGQTGPGTEAFF	TGCAGCGTTAGGGGTCAGACAGGGCCGGGCACTGAAGCTTTCTTT
TRBD1	.	TRBV18	TRBJ2-2	15	CASSSTGQSDGELFF	TGTGCCAGCTCATCAACGGGACAGAGCGACGGGGAGCTGTTTTTT